One sample yielded the 15 T cell receptor beta chains listed below, sequenced in a study of PD-1 blockade in mismatch repair-deficient tumors. Here immunoSEQ multiplex PCR was the method, and the copy in TCRdb shows in-frame clones only, minus some. The sample yields 40,000 or so clones, 75% to 90% seen once. The source was PBMCs, collected 38 weeks after starting pembrolizumab. The receptors come from an adult with mismatch repair-deficient cancer.

The chain recombines TRBV11-2 with TRBJ1-6, with 8 bases matching TRBD1. J gave up 6 bases and V 5 bases, and 6 bases lay outside the gene matches. The germline gives CDR1 SGHAT, CDR2 FQNNGV. The CDR3 runs 15 residues. As DNA, the CDR3 is TGTGCCAGCAGCGGACACAGGGGGGCTAATTCACCCCTCCACTTT. It translates to CASSGHRGANSPLHF.

The genes are TRBV5-1 and TRBJ2-3; TRBD2 is a possible D gene (5 bases). This CDR3 has 14 residues. The germline V gene encodes CDR1 SGHRS and CDR2 YFSETQ. V was pared by 5 bases and J by 2 bases, with 12 bases between. DNA for the CDR3: TGCGCCAGCAGGCTAAGCGGTACCACAGATACGCAGTATTTT. Its protein product is CASRLSGTTDTQYF.

This chain links TRBV6-4 with TRBJ2-1, with TRBD2 matching over 7 bases. This CDR3 has 13 residues. The V and J ends lost 4 bases and 9 bases, in that order; junction bases with no gene match: 6. Germline lookup yields CDR1 MRHNA and CDR2 SNTAGT. The CDR3 DNA sequence: TGTGCCAGCAGTGGAGACAGCGGGGTTGAGCAGTTCTTC. Residues: CASSGDSGVEQFF.

The gene calls are TRBV21-1 and TRBJ1-1; TRBD1 is the table's D call, not checked against the DNA. TRBV21-1 is a pseudogene segment. This CDR3 spans 13 amino acids. CDR3 coding DNA: TGTGCCAGCAGCATATTAAACAAACCAGAAGCTTTCTTT. Translating gives CASSILNKPEAFF.

CDR3 nucleotide sequence: TGCAGCGCTACCCCGGGGGGTGAGCAGTTCTTC. Its protein is CSATPGGEQFF. The V gene is TRBV29-1, the J gene TRBJ2-1, with TRBD2 identical over 7 bases. CDR3 length: 11 residues. The germline V gene encodes CDR1 SQVTM and CDR2 ANQGSEA. V dropped 7 bases and J dropped 9; count of bases not matched to a gene: 6.

This sequence joins TRBV6-1 and TRBJ1-3, with D unclear. This CDR3 has 17 amino acids. Germline CDR1 MNHNS, CDR2 SASEGT. The V end was cut by 0 bases, the J end by 2 bases, with 14 bases between. DNA of the CDR3: TGTGCCAGCAGTGAAGCGCGGATCCGTGTACCTGGAAACACCATATATTTT. Amino acid sequence: CASSEARIRVPGNTIYF.

The V gene is TRBV11-2, the J gene TRBJ1-2; no definite D call. Looked up from germline, CDR1 is SGHAT and CDR2 is FQNNGV. Trimming took off 0 bases at V and 8 bases at J, with 7 bases between the two ends. This CDR3 region has 12 residues. Written as DNA, the CDR3 is TGTGCCAGCAGCTTAGAGGGTAGCGGCTACACCTTC. The encoded protein is CASSLEGSGYTF.

This clone was seen a single time. This rearrangement joins TRBV28 to TRBJ1-4, with a tentative D call TRBD1 (6 bases). The CDR3 is 17 amino acids. From germline, CDR1 is MDHEN and CDR2 SYDVKM. The germline V and J ends were trimmed by 5 bases and 0 bases, with 16 bases remaining between them. CDR3 DNA: TGTGCCAGCAGTCCGACCGGGGGGGCAACAACTAATGAAAAACTGTTTTTT. This sequence encodes CASSPTGGATTNEKLFF.

This clone has only one observation. This chain links TRBV5-1 with TRBJ2-5, with 8 bases aligning to TRBD1. The V and J ends lost 3 bases and 2 bases, in that order; junction bases with no gene match: 6. CDR1 and CDR2 from the germline V gene are SGHRS and YFSETQ. The CDR3 runs 15 residues. In DNA, the CDR3 is TGCGCCAGCAGCTCTTCAGGGGGCGCACAAGAGACCCAGTACTTC. Protein: CASSSSGGAQETQYF.

A few counts support this clone. This same CDR3 is encoded by further DNA sequences in the sample. The J gene is TRBJ2-7, the V gene TRBV10-2; D uncertain. The length of the CDR3 is 11 residues. The ends were cut back, 6 bases at V and 1 base at J, with 4 bases in the middle. Germline V gene sequence: CDR1 WSHSY, CDR2 SAAADI. CDR3 DNA: TGCGCCAGCAGCCTTTCCTACGAGCAGTACTTC. Protein product: CASSLSYEQYF.

This chain links TRBV28 with TRBJ1-4; 9 positions agree with TRBD1. The germline gives CDR1 MDHEN, CDR2 SYDVKM. V trimming: 2 bases; J trimming: 7 bases; junction bases outside the gene matches: 5. The CDR3 consists of 15 residues. This CDR3 is CASSLAGTGREKLFF. In DNA, the CDR3 is TGTGCCAGCAGTTTAGCCGGGACAGGGCGTGAAAAACTGTTTTTT.

The chain links TRBV5-1 to TRBJ2-5; D possibly corresponds to TRBD2 (5 bases). The end of the DNA is better explained by TRBJ2-7, so the J call may be wrong. This CDR3 has 16 amino acids. Germline assignment: CDR1 SGHRS and CDR2 YFSETQ. The CDR3 loop reads CASSSTAGQDRYEQYF. In nucleotides, the CDR3 is TGCGCCAGCAGCTCCACGGCGGGCCAGGATCGCTACGAGCAGTACTTC.

There are a few counts of this clone. This rearrangement joins TRBV5-1 to TRBJ2-6; D is unclear. Trimming took 0 bases from V and 1 from J, leaving 8 bases between them. CDR3 length equals 16 residues. Germline CDR1 SGHRS, CDR2 YFSETQ. CDR3 sequence (DNA): TGCGCCAGCAGCTTGGCCCGTCTTTCTGGGGCCAACGTCCTGACTTTC. The encoded protein is CASSLARLSGANVLTF.

The chain couples TRBV11-2 to TRBJ2-3; TRBD2 agrees at 7 bases. The CDR3 extends over 16 amino acids. Germline assignment: CDR1 SGHAT and CDR2 FQNNGV. J was trimmed by 0 bases and V by 1 base; bases with no gene match: 4. CDR3 residues: CASSLVGGGSTDTQYF. In nucleotides, the CDR3 is TGTGCCAGCAGCTTAGTGGGGGGGGGAAGCACAGATACGCAGTATTTT.

The genes are TRBV28 and TRBJ1-5; perhaps TRBD1 as D (5 bases). Trimming stripped 5 bases from V and 5 bases from J, with 16 bases between. The CDR3 consists of 15 residues. Germline loops: CDR1 MDHEN, CDR2 SYDVKM. The CDR3 region is CASSPLSGLDQPQHF. The CDR3 nucleotides are TGTGCCAGCAGTCCCTTATCAGGGTTAGATCAGCCCCAGCATTTT.